What follows are 29 T cell receptor beta chains derived from one specimen sequenced in a study of blood T cell repertoires in COVID-19. Generated by immunoSEQ multiplex PCR, the TCRdb table keeps only in-frame clones and is missing some. This table holds fewer than 200,000 clones, over 70% found once. The sample comprised PBMCs or T cells enriched from blood (not recorded which). The receptors were gathered from a woman between 45 and 65 years old in a cohort exposed to, infected with or recovered from COVID-19 (not recorded which).

This chain connects TRBV15 to TRBJ2-2, with 11 bases matching TRBD2. This CDR3 comprises 18 residues. Unmatched junction bases numbered 10, after V lost 0 bases and J lost 7 bases. Per germline, CDR1 LNHNV and CDR2 YYDKDF (reference sequence). The DNA of the CDR3 is TGTGCCACCAGCAGAGATAAAGGCCTAGCGGGAGGTCTCGGGGAGCTGTTTTTT. Amino acid sequence: CATSRDKGLAGGLGELFF.

On this clone itself: Other nucleotide sequences in the sample specify the same CDR3. V gene TRBV15 combines with J gene TRBJ2-5; D may be TRBD1 (6 bases). The germline gives CDR1 LNHNV, CDR2 YYDKDF (reference sequence). The CDR3 has 13 residues. Between the trimmed V and J ends, which lost 1 base and 4 bases, there was a span of 7 bases. Here the CDR3 reads CATSRGGLETQYF. CDR3 bases: TGTGCCACCAGCAGAGGGGGGCTAGAGACCCAGTACTTC.

V is TRBV28 and J is TRBJ2-7, with D possibly matching TRBD1 (5 bases). Germline values: CDR1 MDHEN, CDR2 SYDVKM. The CDR3 contains 14 residues. V shed 2 bases and J shed 3 bases, with 11 bases lying between them. CDR3 sequence: CASSLPRDNYEQYF. CDR3 DNA sequence: TGTGCCAGCAGTTTACCCAGGGATAACTACGAGCAGTACTTC.

V and J are TRBV27 and TRBJ1-6, with TRBD1 as a possible D gene (6 bases). V shed 6 bases and J shed 6 bases, with 6 bases lying between them. This CDR3 is 12 amino acids long. CDR1 and CDR2 from the germline V gene are MNHEY and SMNVEV (reference sequence). The CDR3 reads CASRDSNSPLHF. DNA of the CDR3: TGTGCCAGCAGGGACAGTAATTCACCCCTCCACTTT.

This chain joins TRBV29-1 and TRBJ2-3, with D perhaps TRBD2 (6 bases). The germline gives CDR1 SQVTM, CDR2 ANQGSEA. The CDR3 covers 14 residues. Trimming took 4 bases from V and 4 from J, leaving 15 bases between them. This CDR3 reads CSVVGGTGADTQYF. In DNA, the CDR3 is TGCAGCGTTGTCGGCGGGACGGGCGCAGATACGCAGTATTTT.

This sequence joins TRBV19 and TRBJ2-2; 7 bases agree with TRBD1. The junction had 3 bases not matched to a gene; V was cut back by 1 base and J by 1 base. Per the germline V gene, CDR1 is LNHDA and CDR2 is SQIVND (reference sequence). This CDR3 is 16 amino acids long. The CDR3 region has the DNA TGTGCCAGTAGTATAGTAGGGACAGTGAACACCGGGGAGCTGTTTTTT. This codes for CASSIVGTVNTGELFF.

V and J are TRBV19 and TRBJ2-6, with TRBD2 identical over 8 bases. The CDR3 is made up of 17 amino acids. Germline V lookup: CDR1 LNHDA, CDR2 SQIVND (reference sequence). Unmatched junction bases numbered 8, after V lost 7 bases and J lost 0 bases. This CDR3 reads CASTPTSVSSGANVLTF. For the CDR3, the DNA is TGTGCCAGTACCCCGACTAGCGTGAGCTCTGGGGCCAACGTCCTGACTTTC.

V gene TRBV18 combines with J gene TRBJ2-2; TRBD2 might be the D (6 bases). V was clipped by 4 bases and J by 8 bases, with 11 bases between them. Germline CDR1 reads KGHSH; CDR2 reads LQKENI. The CDR3 is 13 amino acids. Here the CDR3 reads CASSRLARGELFF. CDR3 nucleotide sequence: TGTGCCAGCTCACGCCTAGCGAGGGGGGAGCTGTTTTTT.

This clone appeared a single time. V is TRBV5-1 and J is TRBJ1-6; 8 nucleotides agree with TRBD1. Germline V gene data show CDR1 as SGHRS and CDR2 as YFSETQ. The CDR3 runs to 15 residues. Germline trimming cut 4 bases from V and 10 bases from J; bases unmatched to any gene: 10. The CDR3 nucleotides read TGCGCCAGCAGCGAACAGACAGGGGATGACTCACCCCTCCACTTT. This codes for CASSEQTGDDSPLHF.

The chain employs TRBV24-1 and TRBJ2-7; the match to TRBD2 covers 10 bases. Trimming cost V 2 bases and J 4 bases; bases outside gene matches: 4. CDR1 is KGHDR and CDR2 is SFDVKD in the germline V gene. The CDR3 is made up of 15 amino acids. CDR3 loop: CATSDSSGSGYEQYF. For the CDR3, the DNA is TGTGCCACCAGTGATTCTAGCGGGAGCGGGTACGAGCAGTACTTC.

This sequence joins TRBV14 and TRBJ2-7, with D possibly being TRBD2 (7 bases). The V gene's germline CDR1 is SGHDN and CDR2 FVKESK. The CDR3 is 17 amino acids. V was cut by 4 bases and J by 1 base, with 20 bases left in between. The CDR3 nucleotides read TGTGCCAGCAGCCCGTCACTTGGGGGGGCCCGATCCTACGAGCAGTACTTC. Encoded protein: CASSPSLGGARSYEQYF.

This chain uses TRBV7-2 with TRBJ2-7; no firm D call. This CDR3 is built from 13 residues. V was clipped by 7 bases and J by 2 bases, with 12 bases between them. The germline V gene has CDR1 SGHTA and CDR2 FQGNSA. Here the CDR3 DNA reads TGTGCCAGCACCTCCTACCCGACCTACGAGCAGTACTTC. Amino acids: CASTSYPTYEQYF.

The chain joins TRBV7-2 to TRBJ2-7, with 9 bases fitting TRBD2. The V gene's germline CDR1 is SGHTA and CDR2 FQGNSA. The CDR3 has 15 residues. V shed 5 bases and J 2 bases; nucleotides not matched to a gene: 7. CDR3 nucleotides: TGTGCCAGCAGCGTAAGTCTAGCGGGGCCCTACGAGCAGTACTTC. Its protein product is CASSVSLAGPYEQYF.

As concerns this clone: The sample carries other DNA sequences with the same CDR3. This chain connects TRBV19 to TRBJ1-1, with no clear D. The CDR3 spans 13 residues. Between the trimmed V and J ends, which lost 1 base and 1 base, there was a span of 4 bases. Germline values: CDR1 LNHDA, CDR2 SQIVND (reference sequence). The CDR3 DNA reads as TGTGCCAGTAGTATAGGGCAGAACACTGAAGCTTTCTTT. This codes for CASSIGQNTEAFF.

This clone has just a few counts. The chain joins TRBV5-1 to TRBJ1-1, with TRBD1 as a possible D gene (5 bases). The CDR3 spans 15 residues. Germline values: CDR1 SGHRS, CDR2 YFSETQ. The V and J ends lost 0 bases and 0 bases respectively, with 9 bases between them. The CDR3 is CASSLEAGLNTEAFF. For the CDR3, the DNA is TGCGCCAGCAGCTTGGAGGCAGGGTTGAACACTGAAGCTTTCTTT.

CDR3 sequence (DNA): TGTGCCAGCAGTTTAAACAGAGCTAACTATGGCTACACCTTC. This encodes CASSLNRANYGYTF. This chain links TRBV28 with TRBJ1-2; no reliable D call. The length of the CDR3 is 14 residues. V was clipped by 2 bases and J by 0 bases, with 7 bases between them. From germline, CDR1 is MDHEN and CDR2 SYDVKM.

The chain is built from TRBV3-1 (or the pseudogene TRBV3-2) and TRBJ2-6, with TRBD1 identical over 8 bases. CDR1 and CDR2 from the germline V gene are LGHDT and YNNKEL (reference sequence). This CDR3 is built from 17 residues. J gave up 0 bases and V 4 bases, and 5 bases lay outside the gene matches. The CDR3 DNA reads TGTGCCAGCAGCCTGGACAGGGTATCCTCTGGGGCCAACGTCCTGACTTTC. This codes for CASSLDRVSSGANVLTF.

The rearrangement uses TRBV29-1 and TRBJ1-4; TRBD1 agrees at 9 bases. Germline assignment: CDR1 SQVTM and CDR2 ANQGSEA. The trim removed 6 bases at V and 5 bases at J, leaving 4 bases unmatched. The length of the CDR3 is 13 residues. CDR3 region: CSVWDRENEKLFF. Here the CDR3 DNA reads TGCAGCGTATGGGACAGGGAAAATGAAAAACTGTTTTTT.

The V and J genes are TRBV19 and TRBJ1-5, with 9 positions matching TRBD1. The CDR3 contains 14 residues. The germline gives CDR1 LNHDA, CDR2 SQIVND (reference sequence). With 4 bases clipped from V and 5 bases from J, the junction kept 3 bases outside the gene matches. Here the CDR3 reads CASSTGQGYQPQHF. The CDR3 region has the DNA TGTGCCAGTAGTACGGGACAGGGCTATCAGCCCCAGCATTTT.

This rearrangement joins TRBV19 to TRBJ2-3; D might be TRBD2 (6 bases). V lost 2 bases, J lost 2 bases, and 11 bases lay in between. This CDR3 comprises 15 residues. Germline V gene lookup returns CDR1 LNHDA and CDR2 SQIVND (reference sequence). CDR3 bases: TGTGCCAGTAGTATACGGGACTCCGTCACAGATACGCAGTATTTT. Its protein product is CASSIRDSVTDTQYF.

About this clone itself: Other DNA sequences within the sample encode an identical CDR3. The chain couples TRBV11-2 to TRBJ1-2, with TRBD1 as a possible D gene (5 bases). CDR3 length: 13 residues. Trimming took 4 bases from V and 0 from J, leaving 6 bases between them. Germline lookup yields CDR1 SGHAT and CDR2 FQNNGV. CDR3 amino acids: CASSSTANYGYTF. CDR3 in DNA: TGTGCCAGCAGCTCGACAGCTAACTATGGCTACACCTTC.

This clone was counted a few times. V gene TRBV9 combines with J gene TRBJ2-1, with D unresolved. CDR1 is SGDLS, CDR2 YYNGEE, per germline. Trimming removed 0 bases at V and 0 bases at J, with 7 bases between. The CDR3 consists of 15 residues. The CDR3: CASSVVADSYNEQFF. Here the CDR3 DNA reads TGTGCCAGCAGCGTAGTGGCAGACTCCTACAATGAGCAGTTCTTC.

The chain recombines TRBV13 with TRBJ1-1; perhaps TRBD1 as D (5 bases). CDR3 length: 15 residues. Germline-derived CDR1 and CDR2 are PRHDT and FYEKMQ (reference sequence). Trimming pared 5 bases from V and 4 bases from J, leaving 17 bases between. CDR3 region: CASSRRTGGFTEAFF. The CDR3 DNA is TGTGCCAGCAGCAGGCGGACGGGGGGGTTCACTGAAGCTTTCTTT.

The chain employs TRBV20-1 and TRBJ2-7; no clear D gene. Per germline, CDR1 DFQATT and CDR2 SNEGSKA (reference sequence). The CDR3 loop spans 11 amino acids. Trimming pared 3 bases from V and 0 bases from J, leaving 3 bases between. The DNA for the CDR3 is TGCAGTGCTAGGAGCTCCTACGAGCAGTACTTC. Translated, it gives CSARSSYEQYF.

The chain couples TRBV2 to TRBJ1-2; D not certain. V gave up 3 bases and J gave up 1 base, with 18 bases separating them. Germline V gene sequence: CDR1 SNHLY, CDR2 FYNNEI. This CDR3 spans 17 amino acids. The CDR3, as DNA: TGTGCCAGCAGTGACGGTGGTGTGGGTCAGGTTAACTATGGCTACACCTTC. Protein: CASSDGGVGQVNYGYTF.

A single count supports this clone. The genes are TRBV3-1 (or the pseudogene TRBV3-2) and TRBJ1-2; D unclear. Per germline, CDR1 LGHDT and CDR2 YNNKEL (reference sequence). The CDR3 is made up of 13 amino acids. Deletions cut 1 base from V and 7 bases from J, with 10 bases between. DNA of the CDR3: TGTGCCAGCAGCCAAGGCGGCCGTATTGGCTACACCTTC. Translation gives CASSQGGRIGYTF.

The chain joins TRBV11-1 to TRBJ2-7, with TRBD2 identical over 10 bases. Trimming removed 5 bases from V and 5 bases from J; junction bases left unmatched: 9. The germline gives CDR1 SGHAT, CDR2 FQDESV (reference sequence). This CDR3 has 15 amino acids. This chain's CDR3 is CASSERLAGGHEQYF. The DNA of the CDR3 is TGTGCCAGCAGCGAACGACTAGCGGGCGGCCACGAGCAGTACTTC.

J is TRBJ2-1 and V is TRBV6-5; TRBD1 matches 7 bases. V was pared by 6 bases and J by 4 bases, with 3 bases of the junction left unmatched. Germline V gives CDR1 MNHEY, CDR2 SVGAGI. CDR3 size: 13 residues. The CDR3 loop is CASRMTGYNEQFF. Here the CDR3 DNA reads TGTGCCAGCAGAATGACAGGGTACAATGAGCAGTTCTTC.

V gene TRBV9 combines with J gene TRBJ2-7; 11 positions match TRBD1. CDR1 and CDR2 from the germline V gene are SGDLS and YYNGEE. The V gene end was trimmed by 4 bases and the J gene end by 3 bases; junction bases not matched to a gene: 6. This CDR3 comprises 15 residues. The CDR3 is CASSLGTGGLYEQYF. The CDR3 DNA sequence: TGTGCCAGCAGCCTTGGGACAGGGGGTCTCTACGAGCAGTACTTC.